These 8 T cell receptor beta chains originate from one sample sequenced in a study of metastatic and nonmetastatic thyroid tumors. TCRdb used MiXCR to call clones anew from the PCR reads. The data show about 85,000 clones, less than 10% seen once. Every patient underwent thyroid surgery untreated. Sequences were obtained from blood. The receptor source for this set is a female donor with papillary thyroid cancer or a benign thyroid nodule (not recorded which). Some clones in this sample may be carry-over from other donors' samples.

In this sample, this clone turned up many times. The chain links TRBV5-5 to TRBJ2-7; D ambiguous. Trimming left V 0 bases short and J 3 bases short, with 7 bases between. This CDR3 has 13 residues. Germline CDR1 SGHKS, CDR2 YYEKEE (reference sequence). The CDR3 is CASSLDFSYEQYF. DNA of the CDR3: TGTGCCAGCAGCTTGGACTTCAGCTACGAGCAGTACTTC.

This clone has just a few counts. The chain employs TRBV29-1 and TRBJ2-6; D gene unclear. Germline CDR1 and CDR2: SQVTM and ANQGSEA. The CDR3 length is 15 residues. The V end was cut by 0 bases, the J end by 6 bases, with 12 bases between. The CDR3 bases are TGCAGCGTTGAAGAAATCCGAGCTGAGGCCAACGTCCTGACTTTC. It codes for CSVEEIRAEANVLTF. Full variable domain (outside the CDR3, taken from reference TRBV29-1 and TRBJ2-6): SAVISQKPSRDICQRGTSLTIQCQVDSQVTMMFWYRQQPGQSLTLIATANQGSEATYESGFVIDKFPISRPNLTFSTLTVSNMSPEDSSIYLCSVEEIRAEANVLTFGAGSRLTVL.

Ten or more counts support this clone. The sample holds other DNA sequences that translate to the same CDR3. The chain has TRBV6-2 or TRBV6-3 and TRBJ2-2, with a possible D match to TRBD1 (5 bases). Germline V gene lookup returns CDR1 MNHEY and CDR2 SVGEGT. The V end lost 7 bases, the J end lost 9 bases, and 18 bases lay between the germline ends. The CDR3 spans 14 residues. The CDR3 DNA reads as TGTGCCAGCACCAGATCCGGCCAGGGCTGGGAGCTGTTTTTT. This gives the protein CASTRSGQGWELFF.

This clone was recorded once. CDR3 bases: TGTGCCAGCAGCAAGGACAGGGGGCAACCTTACAATGAGCAGTTCTTC. It is translated as CASSKDRGQPYNEQFF. This sequence joins TRBV11-2 and TRBJ2-1; TRBD1 aligns across 11 bases. The V gene's germline CDR1 is SGHAT and CDR2 FQNNGV. V shed 5 bases, J shed 4 bases, and the junction held 7 bases outside the gene matches. The CDR3 has 16 amino acids.

This chain joins TRBV19 and TRBJ2-2; perhaps TRBD1 as D (5 bases). The CDR3 is made up of 13 amino acids. Germline CDR1 reads LNHDA; CDR2 reads SQIVND (reference sequence). With 4 bases removed from V and 5 bases from J, the gap between germline ends came to 8 bases. The CDR3 here is CASSKGQTGELFF. As DNA, the CDR3 is TGTGCCAGTAGTAAAGGACAAACCGGGGAGCTGTTTTTT.

This clone has a count of ten or more. CDR3 sequence: CATSRTGQYNEQFF. Written as DNA, the CDR3 is TGTGCCACCAGCAGAACCGGACAGTACAATGAGCAGTTCTTC. This chain links TRBV15 with TRBJ2-1; D may be TRBD1 (6 bases). Germline assignment: CDR1 LNHNV and CDR2 YYDKDF (reference sequence). Trimming took 2 bases from V and 4 from J, leaving 9 bases between them. The CDR3 contains 14 residues. The full variable domain, with the rest looked up from reference TRBV15 and TRBJ2-1, is DAMVIQNPRYQVTQFGKPVTLSCSQTLNHNVMYWYQQKSSQAPKLLFHYYDKDFNNEADTPDNFQSRRPNTSFCFLDIRSPGLGDTAMYLCATSRTGQYNEQFFGPGTRLTVL.

The sample holds many counts of this clone. V usage is TRBV27 and J usage is TRBJ2-2, with TRBD2 as a possible D gene (6 bases). Between the trimmed V and J ends, which lost 2 bases and 0 bases, there was a span of 10 bases. CDR3 length: 16 residues. Germline V lookup: CDR1 MNHEY, CDR2 SMNVEV (reference sequence). The CDR3 region is CASSLPGGSNTGELFF. In DNA form, the CDR3 reads TGTGCCAGCAGTTTACCCGGGGGATCGAACACCGGGGAGCTGTTTTTT.

As regards this clone: Lacking the conserved final phenylalanine or tryptophan, this CDR3 likely reflects a read error. CDR3 sequence: CASSLGTGIYEQYL. The CDR3 DNA is TGTGCCAGCAGCTTGGGGACAGGTATCTACGAGCAGTACCTC. The genes are TRBV11-2 and TRBJ2-7, with 8 bases that match TRBD1. CDR1 SGHAT and CDR2 FQNNGV come from the germline V gene. V dropped 3 bases and J dropped 3; count of bases not matched to a gene: 4. CDR3 length: 14 residues.